A single sample gave rise to the 6 T cell receptor beta chains below, sequenced in a study of CD8+ T cells in alopecia areata. RNA extraction was followed by reverse transcription into cDNA, which acted as the sequencing template. Some clones are missing from TCRdb's copy, which holds only in-frame ones; the method was immunoSEQ multiplex PCR. The table includes more than 200,000 clones, under 70% detected once. The sequences come from CD4+ T cells sorted from blood, collected at week 0. All receptors derive from a human donor with alopecia areata.

This clone occurred once. The rearrangement links TRBV29-1 to TRBJ1-2, with TRBD1 identical over 8 bases. Germline CDR1 SQVTM, CDR2 ANQGSEA. The J segment lost 6 bases and the V segment lost 3 bases, leaving 6 bases of the junction unmatched. The CDR3 runs 13 residues. DNA for the CDR3: TGCAGCGTTGACAGGACAGGGACCCATGGCTACACCTTC. It specifies CSVDRTGTHGYTF.

This clone came up a few times. This sequence joins TRBV20-1 and TRBJ1-2, with no clear D. CDR3 size: 11 residues. In germline, CDR1 is DFQATT, CDR2 SNEGSKA (reference sequence). V shed 7 bases and J shed 5 bases, with 11 bases lying between them. CDR3 bases: TGCAGTGATCCGGCGGGGTATGGCTACACCTTC. The encoded protein is CSDPAGYGYTF.

V usage is TRBV7-9 and J usage is TRBJ2-5; TRBD1 matches 7 bases. Trimming cost V 4 bases and J 0 bases; bases outside gene matches: 5. The CDR3 is made up of 15 amino acids. Germline V CDR1 and CDR2: SEHNR, FQNEAQ (reference sequence). In DNA, the CDR3 is TGTGCCAGCAGCTCGGGACAGAGATACCAAGAGACCCAGTACTTC. It codes for CASSSGQRYQETQYF.

The chain's CDR3 is CASGTDTQYF. The CDR3 DNA is TGCGCCAGCGGTACAGATACGCAGTATTTT. The rearrangement joins TRBV5-1 to TRBJ2-3; no reliable D call. Germline V gene sequence: CDR1 SGHRS, CDR2 YFSETQ. The CDR3 is 10 residues long. V gave up 7 bases and J gave up 3 bases, with 3 bases separating them.

The chain combines TRBV18 with TRBJ2-5; maybe TRBD1 (6 bases). The length of the CDR3 is 14 residues. The germline gives CDR1 KGHSH, CDR2 LQKENI. Trimming took off 3 bases at V and 0 bases at J, with 8 bases between the two ends. CDR3 sequence reads: CASSPTGNQETQYF. CDR3 coding DNA: TGTGCCAGCTCACCTACAGGGAACCAAGAGACCCAGTACTTC. Drawing the rest from reference TRBV18 and TRBJ2-5, the complete variable domain is NAGVMQNPRHLVRRRGQEARLRCSPMKGHSHVYWYRQLPEEGLKFMVYLQKENIIDESGMPKERFSAEFPKEGPSILRIQQVVRGDSAAYFCASSPTGNQETQYFGPGTRLLVL.

To note about this clone: The same CDR3 arises from other DNA sequences in this sample as well. This chain connects TRBV5-1 to TRBJ2-1, with a tentative D call TRBD2 (5 bases). The CDR3 sequence is 14 residues long. The ends were cut back, 2 bases at V and 0 bases at J, with 6 bases in the middle. Germline CDR1 SGHRS, CDR2 YFSETQ. The chain's CDR3 is CASSFRDSYNEQFF. The CDR3 DNA reads as TGCGCCAGCAGCTTCCGGGACTCCTACAATGAGCAGTTCTTC.